This entry lists 10 T cell receptor beta chains sequenced from one sample in a study of blood T cell repertoires in COVID-19 (dated by TCRdb to 2020 to 2021). Libraries came from the immunoSEQ multiplex PCR assay. This immuneACCESS table, as held by TCRdb, lists in-frame sequences with V and J called but not all clones. Of the missing ones, under half trace to an unresolved V gene in checked studies; the others have no known cause. The sample table records around 350,000 clones; 85% to 90% of these occur just once. The ten largest clones represent over 2.5% of the sample. Material: peripheral blood. The source is a human donor in a cohort sampled during active COVID-19.

The chain is built from TRBV30 and TRBJ2-5, with TRBD1 matching over 8 bases. The CDR3 contains 17 residues. J lost 5 bases, V lost 3 bases, and 17 bases had no gene match. Looked up from germline, CDR1 is GTSNPN and CDR2 is SVGIG (reference sequence). CDR3 DNA sequence: TGTGCCTGGAGCCCAAGGTTTGGCAGGGGGCGAACGGAGACCCAGTACTTC. Protein product: CAWSPRFGRGRTETQYF.

This chain joins TRBV5-4 and TRBJ2-3; possible D gene TRBD1, 6 bases. The CDR3 sequence is 14 residues long. Trimming pared 2 bases from V and 2 bases from J, leaving 9 bases between. Germline V gene lookup returns CDR1 SGHNT and CDR2 YYREEE (reference sequence). The CDR3 loop reads CASSLQGYTDTQYF. For the CDR3, the DNA is TGTGCCAGCAGCTTACAGGGATACACAGATACGCAGTATTTT. The variable domain in full, completed from reference TRBV5-4 and TRBJ2-3, reads ETGVTQSPTHLIKTRGQQVTLRCSSQSGHNTVSWYQQALGQGPQFIFQYYREEENGRGNFPPRFSGLQFPNYSSELNVNALELDDSALYLCASSLQGYTDTQYFGPGTRLTVL.

The table lists this clone with a few counts. This chain links TRBV5-1 with TRBJ2-3, with TRBD2 identical over 7 bases. CDR1 and CDR2 (germline): SGHRS, YFSETQ. This CDR3 spans 15 amino acids. V shed 0 bases, J shed 3 bases, and the junction held 4 bases outside the gene matches. CDR3 in amino acids: CASSLGAGATDTQYF. CDR3 nucleotides: TGCGCCAGCAGCTTGGGGGCGGGAGCGACAGATACGCAGTATTTT.

The CDR3: CASSFMDTQYF. In DNA form, the CDR3 reads TGTGCCAGCAGTTTCATGGATACGCAGTATTTT. The rearrangement uses TRBV12-3 or TRBV12-4 and TRBJ2-3; D is unresolved. Trimming pared 3 bases from V and 6 bases from J, leaving 4 bases between. The CDR3 totals 11 residues.

This clone appeared a single time. This chain uses TRBV6-2 or TRBV6-3 with TRBJ1-4; 8 nucleotides align to TRBD1. Trimming removed 0 bases from V and 5 bases from J; junction bases left unmatched: 5. The CDR3 length is 16 residues. Germline V gene sequence: CDR1 MNHEY, CDR2 SVGEGT. The chain's CDR3 is CASSYSPTGDNEKLFF. In DNA form, the CDR3 reads TGTGCCAGCAGTTACTCTCCGACAGGGGACAATGAAAAACTGTTTTTT.

This clone was detected a few times. Other nucleotide sequences in the sample specify the same CDR3. V is TRBV2 and J is TRBJ1-1; D unresolved. The CDR3 runs 13 residues. Trimming pared 6 bases from V and 0 bases from J, leaving 8 bases between. The germline V gene has CDR1 SNHLY and CDR2 FYNNEI. The CDR3 region has the DNA TGTGCCAGCAGGAACAGCTTGAACACTGAAGCTTTCTTT. This sequence encodes CASRNSLNTEAFF.

The CDR3 reads CASSQSVLGHQPQHF. The CDR3 nucleotides read TGTGCCAGCAGCCAATCGGTACTAGGGCACCAGCCCCAGCATTTT. V and J are TRBV16 and TRBJ1-5; D remains unclear. Germline CDR1 is KGHSY and CDR2 is FQNENV. This CDR3 is 15 amino acids long. Trimming took off 0 bases at V and 7 bases at J, with 13 bases between the two ends.

This sequence joins TRBV19 and TRBJ1-2; 7 nucleotides agree with TRBD1. This CDR3 has 13 residues. After removal of 5 bases from V and 6 bases from J, the junction contained 6 bases not matched to a gene. Germline V gene lookup returns CDR1 LNHDA and CDR2 SQIVND (reference sequence). As DNA, the CDR3 is TGTGCCAGTAGTCGGGGCCAGGGGGATGGCTACACCTTC. Its translation: CASSRGQGDGYTF.

This chain connects TRBV19 to TRBJ2-7; possibly TRBD2 for D (6 bases). The CDR3 runs to 14 residues. CDR1 is LNHDA and CDR2 is SQIVND in the germline V gene (reference sequence). V was trimmed by 3 bases and J by 3 bases, leaving 12 bases between them. The CDR3 here is CASSIRGGLYEQYF. The CDR3 DNA reads as TGTGCCAGTAGTATCCGGGGAGGCCTCTACGAGCAGTACTTC.

J is TRBJ1-2 and V is TRBV6-5; tentative D call: TRBD1 (6 bases). Germline V gene sequence: CDR1 MNHEY, CDR2 SVGAGI. The V end lost 2 bases, the J end lost 1 base, and 8 bases lay between the germline ends. The CDR3 has 14 amino acids. CDR3 protein: CASSYQGINYGYTF. In DNA form, the CDR3 reads TGTGCCAGCAGTTACCAGGGGATTAACTATGGCTACACCTTC.